This is a list of T cell receptor beta chains from one sample in a study of T cell responses to AZD1222 COVID-19 vaccine. Measured with immunoSEQ multiplex PCR; TCRdb has only the in-frame clones, and not every one. The sample consists of some 80,000 clones, roughly nine tenths of them appearing once. Sequenced here: peripheral blood, sampled 28 days after the second AZD1222 dose. Receptors originate from an adult who received the AZD1222 COVID-19 vaccine. Both conserved end residues are part of each CDR3.

v_gene	j_gene	CDR3aa
TRBV7-2	TRBJ1-1	CASSSLGSGTEAFF
TRBV6-2/TRBV6-3	TRBJ1-3	CASSYSSRDVYSGNTIYF
TRBV11-3	TRBJ1-4	CASSLGGGDGEKLFF
TRBV30	TRBJ1-1	CAWSVLGGRNTEAFF
TRBV11-2	TRBJ1-1	CASSLAGIRAEAFF
TRBV7-9	TRBJ1-4	CASSSKPPGQGGKLFF
TRBV28	TRBJ2-7	CASSPSPIPF
TRBV2	TRBJ1-4	CASSDGQGREKLFF
TRBV5-1	TRBJ2-7	CASSLDRGQDEQYF
TRBV29-1	TRBJ1-1	CSVQRLNTEAFF
TRBV3-1/TRBV3-2	TRBJ1-1	CASSTATDTEAFF
TRBV29-1	TRBJ1-2	CSVADSWSEGYTF
TRBV6-1	TRBJ1-1	CASSDDAFLTEAFF
TRBV9	TRBJ1-1	CASSEQGMNTEAFF
TRBV5-4	TRBJ1-2	CASSRDSAAYGYTF
TRBV3-1/TRBV3-2	TRBJ2-7	CASSAGSGQYSYEQYF
TRBV7-2	TRBJ2-7	CASSLGGRQEQYF
TRBV5-5	TRBJ2-7	CASSLGGVSYEQYF
TRBV11-3	TRBJ2-6	CASSGGQGVAGANVLTF
TRBV30	TRBJ2-7	CAWSQVYEQYF
TRBV29-1	TRBJ1-2	CSVGTGQRGYTF
TRBV5-1	TRBJ1-6	CASSLGQFSPLHF
TRBV29-1	TRBJ2-1	CSVTSGAREQFF
TRBV7-6	TRBJ1-1	CASSLSGALEYAEAFF
TRBV4-2	TRBJ2-7	CASSQVLSSYEQYF
TRBV3-1/TRBV3-2	TRBJ1-5	CASSQALGGLGQPQHF
TRBV7-9	TRBJ1-1	CASSRGYDEAFF
TRBV29-1	TRBJ2-7	CSVWSEGYEQYF
TRBV5-1	TRBJ2-2	CASAYGATGELFF
TRBV11-2	TRBJ2-1	CASSLRGGWHEQFF
TRBV6-5	TRBJ1-1	CASSRQGNTEAFF
TRBV25-1	TRBJ1-1	CASSVGQGTTEAFF
TRBV7-8	TRBJ1-4	CASSSGGPNEKLFF
TRBV7-2	TRBJ1-1	CASSFSGVRNTEAFF
TRBV30	TRBJ1-5	CAWSVTRSSSYSNQPQHF
TRBV3-1/TRBV3-2	TRBJ2-7	CASSQEGPAYEQYF